The 11 T cell receptor beta chains below all came from one sample that was sequenced in a study of blood T cell repertoires in COVID-19. Some clones are missing from TCRdb's copy, which holds only in-frame ones; the method was immunoSEQ multiplex PCR. The sample includes approximately 110,000 clones, over 70% of them seen just once. Material for sequencing was peripheral blood. Receptor source: a man aged 45 to 65 with acute or convalescent COVID-19.

As to this clone: A junction boundary mismatches the germline segment, possibly from a read error. The V call is TRBV10-3, the J call TRBJ2-5; D perhaps matches TRBD2 (7 bases). Germline V gene sequence: CDR1 ENHRY, CDR2 SYGVKD. The CDR3 is made up of 15 amino acids. This chain's CDR3 is CAINEVGGQEETQYF. CDR3 nucleotide sequence: TGTGCCATCAATGAGGTCGGGGGGCAGGAGGAGACCCAGTACTTC.

The rearrangement uses TRBV15 and TRBJ1-6; 8 nucleotides align to TRBD1. There are 14 residues in the CDR3. Per germline, CDR1 LNHNV and CDR2 YYDKDF (reference sequence). Trimming cost V 5 bases and J 9 bases; bases outside gene matches: 6. CDR3 region: CATSQDRVGSPLHF. In DNA, the CDR3 is TGTGCCACCAGCCAGGACAGGGTGGGTTCACCCCTCCACTTT.

This chain joins TRBV4-1 and TRBJ1-1, with D unclear. Germline V gene sequence: CDR1 MGHRA, CDR2 YSYEKL. There are 10 residues in the CDR3. V gave up 5 bases and J gave up 8 bases, with 6 bases separating them. In DNA form, the CDR3 reads TGCGCCAGCAGCAACGGGGAAGCTTTCTTT. Translated: CASSNGEAFF.

The chain joins TRBV7-6 to TRBJ1-3; TRBD1 is a possible D gene (6 bases). V shed 8 bases and J shed 0 bases, with 14 bases lying between them. The CDR3 extends over 15 amino acids. Germline assignment: CDR1 SGHVS and CDR2 FNYEAQ. The CDR3 spells CASLGQQSSGNTIYF. The CDR3 DNA reads as TGTGCCAGCCTAGGACAGCAATCCTCTGGAAACACCATATATTTT.

The chain employs TRBV28 and TRBJ1-2, with no clear D. Per the germline V gene, CDR1 is MDHEN and CDR2 is SYDVKM. V dropped 6 bases and J dropped 2 bases, with 19 bases sitting between them. This CDR3 contains 16 residues. The CDR3 here is CASSPAEGSQNYGYTF. The DNA for the CDR3 is TGTGCCAGCAGCCCCGCTGAAGGGAGCCAAAACTATGGCTACACCTTC.

The chain uses TRBV7-2 and TRBJ1-2; no reliable D call. V was cut by 0 bases and J by 4 bases, with 12 bases left in between. This CDR3 is built from 15 residues. Germline CDR1 and CDR2: SGHTA and FQGNSA. CDR3 nucleotides: TGTGCCAGCAGCTTAGCGACCGGAGTCAGCTATGGCTACACCTTC. Its protein is CASSLATGVSYGYTF.

The J gene is TRBJ2-7, the V gene TRBV11-2, with D unresolved. The V end was cut by 1 base, the J end by 2 bases, with 9 bases between. Germline CDR1 is SGHAT and CDR2 is FQNNGV. The CDR3 length is 14 residues. CDR3 amino acids: CASSLAPGPYEQYV. The CDR3 DNA reads TGTGCCAGCAGCTTAGCTCCAGGCCCCTACGAGCAGTACGTC.

This clone appeared once. The V call is TRBV5-1, the J call TRBJ2-4, with 11 bases identical to TRBD1. Germline lookup yields CDR1 SGHRS and CDR2 YFSETQ. J gave up 6 bases and V 4 bases, and 3 bases lay outside the gene matches. This CDR3 is built from 14 residues. In DNA form, the CDR3 reads TGCGCCAGCAGCCTGGGACAGGGGGTAAACATTCAGTACTTC. Translated, it gives CASSLGQGVNIQYF. The full variable domain, with the rest looked up from reference TRBV5-1 and TRBJ2-4, is KAGVTQTPRYLIKTRGQQVTLSCSPISGHRSVSWYQQTPGQGLQFLFEYFSETQRNKGNFPGRFSGRQFSNSRSEMNVSTLELGDSALYLCASSLGQGVNIQYFGAGTRLSVL.

The chain carries TRBV9 and TRBJ1-1, with D tentatively TRBD1 (5 bases). The V end was cut by 5 bases, the J end by 4 bases, with 15 bases between. This CDR3 contains 14 residues. CDR1 SGDLS and CDR2 YYNGEE come from the germline V gene. CDR3 region: CASSYGQLGTEAFF. The CDR3, as DNA: TGTGCCAGCAGTTACGGACAACTTGGCACTGAAGCTTTCTTT. Full variable domain (remainder filled in from reference TRBV9 and TRBJ1-1): DSGVTQTPKHLITATGQRVTLRCSPRSGDLSVYWYQQSLDQGLQFLIQYYNGEERAKGNILERFSAQQFPDLHSELNLSSLELGDSALYFCASSYGQLGTEAFFGQGTRLTVV.

This rearrangement joins TRBV4-2 to TRBJ2-7, with 8 bases aligning to TRBD1. The CDR3 length is 15 residues. Germline lookup yields CDR1 LGHNA and CDR2 YNFKEQ. Germline trimming cut 1 base from V and 4 bases from J; bases unmatched to any gene: 6. This CDR3 is CASSQGVQGAYEQYF. CDR3 in DNA: TGTGCCAGCAGCCAAGGTGTGCAGGGGGCTTACGAGCAGTACTTC.

This chain connects TRBV10-3 to TRBJ1-5; D not resolved. The germline V gene has CDR1 ENHRY and CDR2 SYGVKD. This CDR3 has 12 residues. Between the trimmed V and J ends, which lost 4 bases and 4 bases, there was a span of 5 bases. This CDR3 reads CAISAQNQPQHF. The CDR3 coding sequence is TGTGCCATCAGTGCCCAAAATCAGCCCCAGCATTTT.